What follows are 6 T cell receptor beta chains derived from one specimen sequenced in a study of identical twins. From the 5' RACE reads, TCRdb called clonotypes with MiXCR, one entry per CDR3 protein. The data hold approximately 240,000 distinct CDR3 sequences, with 11% to 15% observed a single time. Sample: memory (CD45RO+) T cells sorted from blood. The origin of the receptors is a woman between 18 and 29 years old in good health.

J is TRBJ2-7 and V is TRBV18; 7 bases match TRBD1. Trimming took 2 bases from V and 2 from J; bases not matched to a gene: 9. CDR3 length: 16 residues. Germline CDR1 and CDR2: KGHSH and LQKENI. The CDR3 DNA is TGTGCCAGCTCACCATCGGGACAGCTATTGACCTACGAGCAGTACTTC. It codes for CASSPSGQLLTYEQYF.

This clonotype was counted between two and nine times. Here the CDR3 reads CASAVPLSYEQYF. CDR3 bases: TGTGCCAGCGCCGTCCCACTCTCCTACGAGCAGTACTTC. The chain joins TRBV2 to TRBJ2-7; the D is unclear. This CDR3 region has 13 residues. V gave up 8 bases and J gave up 0 bases, with 11 bases separating them. CDR1 SNHLY and CDR2 FYNNEI come from the germline V gene.

The V gene is TRBV5-1, the J gene TRBJ1-1; D is perhaps TRBD1 (6 bases). The V end was cut by 4 bases, the J end by 1 base, with 11 bases between. The CDR3 contains 14 residues. The germline V gene encodes CDR1 SGHRS and CDR2 YFSETQ. For the CDR3, the DNA is TGCGCCAGCAGCGAATACAGGGCGAACACTGAAGCTTTCTTT. This codes for CASSEYRANTEAFF.

This clonotype was found many times. The V and J genes are TRBV6-1 and TRBJ2-1, with TRBD2 matching over 9 bases. CDR1 is MNHNS, CDR2 SASEGT, per germline. The J segment lost 9 bases and the V segment lost 6 bases, leaving 15 bases of the junction unmatched. The CDR3 is 16 residues long. The CDR3 loop reads CASRSLRGGVYGEQFF. The DNA for the CDR3 is TGTGCCAGCAGGTCTTTGCGGGGGGGCGTCTACGGTGAGCAGTTCTTC.

Ten or more counts support this clonotype. The chain employs TRBV7-8 and TRBJ2-3; no definite D call. Looked up from germline, CDR1 is SGHVS and CDR2 is FQNEAQ. The CDR3 is 14 amino acids. The V end lost 5 bases, the J end lost 2 bases, and 11 bases lay between the germline ends. The CDR3 DNA is TGTGCCAGCAGCCCTCGGGCGTTCACAGATACGCAGTATTTT. This gives the protein CASSPRAFTDTQYF.

The chain employs TRBV19 and TRBJ1-3, with D possibly TRBD1 on 5 matching bases. Germline CDR1 is LNHDA and CDR2 is SQIVND (reference sequence). The CDR3 runs to 15 residues. V gave up 3 bases and J gave up 4 bases, with 13 bases separating them. The CDR3 spells CASSIEPGRGNTIYF. For the CDR3, the DNA is TGTGCCAGTAGTATCGAACCGGGGCGAGGAAACACCATATATTTT.